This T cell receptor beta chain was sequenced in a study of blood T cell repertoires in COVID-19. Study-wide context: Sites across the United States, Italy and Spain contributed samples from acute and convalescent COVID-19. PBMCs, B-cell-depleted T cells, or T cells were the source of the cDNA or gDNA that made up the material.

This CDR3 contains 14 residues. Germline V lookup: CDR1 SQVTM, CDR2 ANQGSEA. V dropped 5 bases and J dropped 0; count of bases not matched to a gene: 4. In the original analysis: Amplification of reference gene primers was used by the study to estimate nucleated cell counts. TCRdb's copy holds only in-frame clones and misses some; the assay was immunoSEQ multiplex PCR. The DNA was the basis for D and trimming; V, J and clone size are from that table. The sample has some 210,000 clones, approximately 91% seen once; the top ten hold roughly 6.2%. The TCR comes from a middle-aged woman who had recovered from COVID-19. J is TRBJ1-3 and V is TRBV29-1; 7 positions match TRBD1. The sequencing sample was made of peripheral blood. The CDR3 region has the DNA TGCAGCGTTTCACAGGGGCTCTCTGGAAACACCATATATTTT. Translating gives CSVSQGLSGNTIYF.